A single sample gave rise to the 30 T cell receptor beta chains below, sequenced in a study of tumor and adjacent non-tumor tissue in lung cancer. A modified ARM-PCR protocol with three rounds of nested PCR amplified TCRbeta. Each CDR3 protein is one row after TCRdb ran MiXCR on the multiplex PCR reads. The profile shows about 79,000 distinct CDR3 sequences, roughly 72% of them singletons. The template was RNA from unsorted bulk tissue. The sample consisted of lung tumor tissue. The receptors derive from a woman in her thirties or forties with non-small cell lung cancer.

The chain joins TRBV20-1 to TRBJ2-1; 8 positions match TRBD2. J was trimmed by 0 bases and V by 0 bases; bases with no gene match: 10. This CDR3 has 18 amino acids. Germline V gene lookup returns CDR1 DFQATT and CDR2 SNEGSKA (reference sequence). CDR3 sequence (DNA): TGCAGTGCTAGAGATGTTGCTAGCGGGCAAAACTCCTACAATGAGCAGTTCTTC. As protein: CSARDVASGQNSYNEQFF.

Concerning this clonotype itself: This could be a read error, since a much larger clone is one nucleotide away. The CDR3 region has the DNA TGTGCCAGCCTGAGGGTGAACTATGGCTGCACCTTC. Amino acids: CASLRVNYGCTF. The J gene is TRBJ1-2, the V gene TRBV28; the D is unclear. The germline CDR1 and CDR2 sequences are MDHEN and SYDVKM. The CDR3 has 12 amino acids.

This clonotype was counted only a few times. A read error may be the cause here, since a much bigger clone is one base away. The chain links TRBV5-4 to TRBJ2-5, with D perhaps matching TRBD1 (6 bases). The length of the CDR3 is 15 residues. CDR1 SGHNT and CDR2 YYREEE come from the germline V gene (reference sequence). DNA for the CDR3: TGTGCCAGCAGCTTGGCCCTACGACAGGAGGAGAGCCAGTACTTC. Translation: CASSLALRQEESQYF. The full variable domain, with the rest looked up from reference TRBV5-4 and TRBJ2-5, is ETGVTQSPTHLIKTRGQQVTLRCSSQSGHNTVSWYQQALGQGPQFIFQYYREEENGRGNFPPRFSGLQFPNYSSELNVNALELDDSALYLCASSLALRQEESQYFGPGTRLLVL.

This clonotype was detected ten times or more. This chain uses TRBV20-1 with TRBJ2-1, with D unresolved. The germline V and J ends were trimmed by 1 base and 6 bases, with 7 bases remaining between them. This CDR3 comprises 12 residues. Germline V gives CDR1 DFQATT, CDR2 SNEGSKA (reference sequence). The CDR3 region is CSARGLFNEQFF. DNA of the CDR3: TGCAGTGCTAGAGGGCTTTTCAATGAGCAGTTCTTC.

This chain uses TRBV11-2 with TRBJ2-1, with TRBD2 matching 9 bases. This CDR3 has 18 amino acids. Per the germline V gene, CDR1 is SGHAT and CDR2 is FQNNGV. Here the CDR3 reads CASSSRIVNSGGLREQFF. CDR3 in DNA: TGTGCTAGTAGCTCGCGCATCGTAAATAGCGGGGGATTAAGGGAGCAGTTCTTC.

With respect to this clonotype: The CDR3 does not close with the conserved phenylalanine or tryptophan, likely indicating a read error. This sequence joins TRBV12-3 or TRBV12-4 and TRBJ2-5; D remains ambiguous. The length of the CDR3 is 15 residues. V was cut by 4 bases and J by 2 bases, with 14 bases left in between. This CDR3 reads CASSSGRMYQETQYL. The CDR3 DNA sequence: TGTGCCAGCAGTTCCGGACGGATGTATCAAGAGACCCAGTACTTA.

With respect to this clonotype: Likely a read error: the CDR3 ends without its conserved phenylalanine or tryptophan. The chain recombines TRBV4-1 with TRBJ2-2, with D tentatively TRBD2 (5 bases). Germline V CDR1 and CDR2: MGHRA, YSYEKL. This CDR3 is 15 amino acids long. The CDR3 coding sequence is TGCGCCAGCAGCCAACTGTTTACCCACACCGGGAAGCTGTTTTGT. Translation gives CASSQLFTHTGKLFC.

This chain uses TRBV6-5 with TRBJ2-2; D is ambiguous. With 6 bases removed from V and 7 bases from J, the gap between germline ends came to 21 bases. Germline-derived CDR1 and CDR2 are MNHEY and SVGAGI. The CDR3 is 16 amino acids. The CDR3 loop reads CASSPETIRHYGELFF. The CDR3, as DNA: TGTGCCAGCAGCCCTGAAACAATACGACATTACGGGGAGCTGTTTTTT.

Notes on this clonotype: It is likely a read error, because the conserved phenylalanine at the end of the CDR3 is missing. V and J are TRBV7-9 and TRBJ1-6; the D gene is possibly TRBD1 (5 bases). CDR3 length: 15 residues. CDR1 is SEHNR, CDR2 FQNEAQ, per germline (reference sequence). CDR3 nucleotide sequence: TGTGCCAACAGCTTAGGGCTGGGACCTAATTCACCCCTCCACTAT. It is translated as CANSLGLGPNSPLHY.

In this sample, this clonotype turned up many times. The chain is built from TRBV14 and TRBJ2-7; D unclear. Germline lookup yields CDR1 SGHDN and CDR2 FVKESK. Trimming removed 4 bases from V and 1 base from J, with 14 bases in between. CDR3 size: 15 residues. CDR3: CASSLSRTSSYEQYF. The DNA of the CDR3 is TGTGCCAGCAGCCTTTCTCGGACCTCTTCCTACGAGCAGTACTTC.

On this clonotype: Because the CDR3 is missing its conserved closing phenylalanine or tryptophan, this is likely a read error. The DNA is omitted, as the CDR3 cannot be located on it reliably, and the CDR3 follows TCRdb's listing. This chain's CDR3 is CAGSLQSTGVKYC. This chain uses TRBV12-3 or TRBV12-4 with TRBJ2-3; the table's D call of TRBD1 was not tested on the DNA. The length of the CDR3 is 13 amino acids, counting both ends.

In regard to this clonotype: A read error is possible here, since a much larger clone lies one base away. The rearrangement uses TRBV20-1 and TRBJ2-7, with D unresolved. V was clipped by 3 bases and J by 4 bases, with 10 bases between them. CDR3 length: 12 amino acids. Germline V gives CDR1 DFQATT, CDR2 SNEGSKA (reference sequence). CDR3 protein: CSASLSLYEQYF. The CDR3, as DNA: TGCAGTGCTAGCCTGTCCCTTTACGAGCAGTACTTC.

Remarks on this clonotype: One end of the junction does not line up with germline, which may come from a read error. J is TRBJ2-2 and V is TRBV11-3; maybe TRBD2 (5 bases). The CDR3 extends over 13 amino acids. Germline CDR1 is SGHNT and CDR2 is YENEEA. CDR3 nucleotides: TGTGCGAGCAGCTCAGCCGGCCACGGGGAGCTGCTTTTT. This codes for CASSSAGHGELLF. The whole variable domain, filled in from reference TRBV11-3 and TRBJ2-2, reads EAGVVQSPRYKIIEKKQPVAFWCNPISGHNTLYWYLQNLGQGPELLIRYENEEAVDDSQLPKDRFSAERLKGVDSTLKIQPAELGDSAVYLCASSSAGHGELLFGEGSRLTVL.

A remark on this clonotype: The conserved phenylalanine or tryptophan is not found at the CDR3 terminus, so this likely reflects a read error. The chain is built from TRBV4-2 and TRBJ2-4, with D possibly called TRBD1 or TRBD2 (6 bases each). The germline V gene encodes CDR1 LGHNA and CDR2 YNFKEQ. The CDR3 length is 18 residues. CDR3 loop: CASSPSWTDSGAKNIQYS. DNA of the CDR3: TGTGCCAGTAGCCCATCGTGGACAGATAGCGGAGCCAAAAACATTCAGTACTCC.

About this clonotype itself: One end of the junction varies from germline; a read error may be responsible. The V call is TRBV5-6, the J call TRBJ2-7, with a tentative D call TRBD2 (5 bases). CDR1 is SGHDT and CDR2 is YYEEEE in the germline V gene. The CDR3 runs to 14 residues. The CDR3 is CASSLQRDSYEQYF. DNA of the CDR3: TGTGCTAGCAGCCTGCAGAGGGACTCCTACGAGCAGTACTTC.

V usage is TRBV6-6 and J usage is TRBJ2-1; 8 bases align to TRBD2. Trimming removed 8 bases from V and 4 bases from J; junction bases left unmatched: 10. Germline CDR1 is MNHNY and CDR2 is SVGAGI (reference sequence). CDR3 length: 15 residues. CDR3 residues: CASAKAGDSYNEQFF. For the CDR3, the DNA is TGTGCCAGCGCTAAAGCGGGGGACTCATACAATGAGCAGTTCTTC.

Ten or more counts support this clonotype. The CDR3 coding sequence is TGTGCCAGCAGTCGTGGGACCCGCCGGCAGTACTTC. Translating it yields CASSRGTRRQYF. The rearrangement links TRBV28 to TRBJ2-7; the D gene could be TRBD1 or TRBD2 (5 bases each). V shed 5 bases and J shed 9 bases, with 14 bases lying between them. The CDR3 has 12 amino acids. CDR1 MDHEN and CDR2 SYDVKM come from the germline V gene. Full variable domain (outside the CDR3, taken from reference TRBV28 and TRBJ2-7): DVKVTQSSRYLVKRTGEKVFLECVQDMDHENMFWYRQDPGLGLRLIYFSYDVKMKEKGDIPEGYSVSREKKERFSLILESASTNQTSMYLCASSRGTRRQYFGPGTRLTVT.

The chain couples TRBV7-8 to TRBJ1-1, with D perhaps TRBD1 (6 bases). This CDR3 comprises 15 residues. Trimming pared 1 base from V and 7 bases from J, leaving 16 bases between. Germline lookup yields CDR1 SGHVS and CDR2 FQNEAQ. CDR3 in amino acids: CASSLDREFRIEAFF. CDR3 DNA sequence: TGTGCCAGCAGCTTAGACAGGGAGTTTCGCATTGAAGCTTTCTTT.

On this clonotype: The junction departs from germline at one end; a sequencing error may be responsible. The rearrangement joins TRBV10-3 to TRBJ2-5, with D perhaps matching TRBD1 (5 bases). Germline V gene sequence: CDR1 ENHRY, CDR2 SYGVKD. This CDR3 region has 14 residues. The CDR3 is CSTVESPGKETKYF. The CDR3 bases are TGTAGCACCGTCGAATCTCCAGGGAAAGAGACCAAGTACTTC.

The CDR3 here is CSVEGSTIYAQYF. In DNA form, the CDR3 reads TGCAGCGTTGAAGGTTCCACCATCTACGCACAGTACTTC. The chain links TRBV29-1 to TRBJ2-7, with D unclear. Trimming pared 1 base from V and 10 bases from J, leaving 17 bases between. The CDR3 loop spans 13 amino acids. Germline CDR1 reads SQVTM; CDR2 reads ANQGSEA.

This chain links TRBV6-2 or TRBV6-3 with TRBJ2-3; D may be TRBD1 (6 bases). The DNA end is a closer match to TRBJ1-5, so the J assignment may be wrong. The CDR3 consists of 18 residues. Per the germline V gene, CDR1 is MNHEY and CDR2 is SVGEGT. The CDR3 loop is CASSRGPGQGDYTDTQHF. CDR3 nucleotides: TGTGCCAGCAGCCGGGGGCCGGGACAAGGAGATTACACAGATACGCAGCATTTT.

For this clonotype: The junction shows a germline mismatch at one end, possibly a read error. J is TRBJ2-2 and V is TRBV6-6; TRBD2 matches 8 bases. The germline V gene has CDR1 MNHNY and CDR2 SVGAGI (reference sequence). The CDR3 has 15 residues. The CDR3 reads CVSSSLAGGPGELFF. The CDR3, as DNA: TGTGTCAGCAGTTCTTTGGCGGGGGGACCCGGTGAGCTGTTTTTT.

This clonotype was found once. Sequence at one end of the junction differs from germline and may be a read error. This rearrangement joins TRBV6-1 to TRBJ2-2; D may be TRBD2 (6 bases). In germline, CDR1 is MNHNS, CDR2 SASEGT. The CDR3 runs to 14 residues. The CDR3 loop reads CASTAGRNTGGLFF. Here the CDR3 DNA reads TGTGCCAGCACCGCAGGGCGAAACACCGGGGGGCTGTTTTTT.

Points on this clonotype: Germline is not matched at one junction end, which may reflect a read error. The chain couples TRBV6-6 to TRBJ1-2; TRBD1 aligns across 7 bases. Germline V gene sequence: CDR1 MNHNY, CDR2 SVGAGI (reference sequence). This CDR3 is built from 13 residues. The CDR3 nucleotides read TGTACCAGCAGTTCCATAGGGGGCCAAGGCTACACCTTC. This translates into CTSSSIGGQGYTF.

The count of this clonotype is one. The rearrangement links TRBV29-1 to TRBJ1-4; D ambiguous. The CDR3 runs 12 residues. The ends were cut back, 7 bases at V and 8 bases at J, with 14 bases in the middle. CDR1 and CDR2 (germline): SQVTM, ANQGSEA. This CDR3 is CSDMKRREKLFF. CDR3 sequence (DNA): TGCAGCGATATGAAGAGGAGGGAAAAACTGTTTTTT.

Ten or more counts support this clonotype. This chain connects TRBV7-8 to TRBJ1-1, with a possible D match to TRBD1 (6 bases). Between the trimmed V and J ends, which lost 4 bases and 0 bases, there was a span of 9 bases. The CDR3 is 14 amino acids. Per the germline V gene, CDR1 is SGHVS and CDR2 is FQNEAQ. The DNA of the CDR3 is TGTGCCAGCAGCTCGACAGGCCTGAACACTGAAGCTTTCTTT. Amino acids: CASSSTGLNTEAFF.

This clonotype is medium-sized by share. DNA of the CDR3: TGTGCCAGCAGCCAAGCCCACCGCGAGGAGCAGTACTTC. This sequence encodes CASSQAHREEQYF. This rearrangement joins TRBV4-2 to TRBJ2-7; D unresolved. The germline V gene has CDR1 LGHNA and CDR2 YNFKEQ. With 1 base removed from V and 7 bases from J, the gap between germline ends came to 11 bases. The CDR3 loop spans 13 amino acids.

Comment on this clonotype: The junction shows a germline mismatch at one end, possibly a read error. The chain links TRBV6-1 to TRBJ2-2; no firm D call. The germline gives CDR1 MNHNS, CDR2 SASEGT. CDR3 length equals 15 residues. The CDR3 here is CAISPAQAQTGELFF. The CDR3 coding sequence is TGTGCCATCAGTCCAGCCCAGGCCCAGACCGGGGAGCTGTTTTTT.

A single count supports this clonotype. The chain carries TRBV20-1 and TRBJ2-1; 7 bases agree with TRBD2. This CDR3 is built from 14 residues. V trimming: 7 bases; J trimming: 2 bases; junction bases outside the gene matches: 8. Germline CDR1 DFQATT, CDR2 SNEGSKA (reference sequence). CDR3 loop: CSVSRGLAYNEQFF. For the CDR3, the DNA is TGCAGTGTTAGTAGAGGACTAGCCTACAATGAGCAGTTCTTC.

This clonotype was detected many times. V usage is TRBV12-3 or TRBV12-4 and J usage is TRBJ2-2, with 12 bases that match TRBD2. This CDR3 region has 20 residues. The ends lost 6 bases at V and 5 bases at J; junction bases unmatched: 19. The CDR3: CASSPRGASGGASGTGELFF. The CDR3 nucleotides read TGTGCCAGCAGCCCCAGGGGTGCTAGCGGGGGGGCCAGTGGTACCGGGGAGCTGTTTTTT.